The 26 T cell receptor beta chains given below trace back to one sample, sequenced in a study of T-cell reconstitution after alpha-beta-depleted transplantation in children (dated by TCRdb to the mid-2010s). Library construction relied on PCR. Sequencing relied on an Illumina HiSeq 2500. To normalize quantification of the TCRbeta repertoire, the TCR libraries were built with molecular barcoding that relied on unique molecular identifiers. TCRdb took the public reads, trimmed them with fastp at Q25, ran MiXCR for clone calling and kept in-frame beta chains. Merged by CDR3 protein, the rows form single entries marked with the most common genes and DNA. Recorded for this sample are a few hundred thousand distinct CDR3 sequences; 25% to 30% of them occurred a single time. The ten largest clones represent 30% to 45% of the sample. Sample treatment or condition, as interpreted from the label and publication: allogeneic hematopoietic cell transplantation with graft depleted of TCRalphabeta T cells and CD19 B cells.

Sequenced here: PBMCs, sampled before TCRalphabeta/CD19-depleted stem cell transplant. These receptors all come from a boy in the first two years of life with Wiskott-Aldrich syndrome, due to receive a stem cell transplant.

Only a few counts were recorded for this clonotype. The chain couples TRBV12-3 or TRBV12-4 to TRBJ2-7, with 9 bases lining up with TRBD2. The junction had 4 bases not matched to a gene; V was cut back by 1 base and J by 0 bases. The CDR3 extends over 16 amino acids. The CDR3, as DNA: TGTGCCAGCAGTTTAGAAAGCGGGAGGCCCTCCTACGAGCAGTACTTC. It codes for CASSLESGRPSYEQYF.

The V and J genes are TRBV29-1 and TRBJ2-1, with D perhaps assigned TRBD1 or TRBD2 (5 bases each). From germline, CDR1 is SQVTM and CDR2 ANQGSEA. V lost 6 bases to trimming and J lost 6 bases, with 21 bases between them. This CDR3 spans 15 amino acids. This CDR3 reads CSVPRPGRGPNEQFF. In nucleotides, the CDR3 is TGCAGCGTCCCCAGACCAGGACGGGGACCCAATGAGCAGTTCTTC.

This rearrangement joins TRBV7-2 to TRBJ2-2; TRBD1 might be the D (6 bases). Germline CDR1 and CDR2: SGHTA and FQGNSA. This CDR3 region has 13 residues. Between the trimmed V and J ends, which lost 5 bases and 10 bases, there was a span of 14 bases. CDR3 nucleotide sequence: TGTGCCAGCAGCCTTCGGACAGAGGAGGAGCTGTTTTTT. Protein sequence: CASSLRTEEELFF.

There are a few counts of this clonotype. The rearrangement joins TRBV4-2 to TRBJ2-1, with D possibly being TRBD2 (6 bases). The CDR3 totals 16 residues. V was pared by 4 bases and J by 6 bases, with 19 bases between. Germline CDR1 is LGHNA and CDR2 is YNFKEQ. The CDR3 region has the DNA TGTGCCAGCAGCCCTGGGGCCGGGGGTTTGACCAATGAGCAGTTCTTC. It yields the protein CASSPGAGGLTNEQFF.

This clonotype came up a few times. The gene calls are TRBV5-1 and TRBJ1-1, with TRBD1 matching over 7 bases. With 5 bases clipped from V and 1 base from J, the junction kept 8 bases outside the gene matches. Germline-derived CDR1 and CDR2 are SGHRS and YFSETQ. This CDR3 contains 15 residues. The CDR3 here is CASRLRGPPNTEAFF. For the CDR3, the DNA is TGCGCCAGCAGACTGAGGGGGCCCCCGAACACTGAAGCTTTCTTT.

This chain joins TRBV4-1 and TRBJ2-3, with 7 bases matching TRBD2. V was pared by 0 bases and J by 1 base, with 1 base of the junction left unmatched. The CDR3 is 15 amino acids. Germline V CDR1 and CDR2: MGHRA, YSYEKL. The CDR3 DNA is TGCGCCAGCAGCCAAGATCGGGAGGGCACAGATACGCAGTATTTT. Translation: CASSQDREGTDTQYF.

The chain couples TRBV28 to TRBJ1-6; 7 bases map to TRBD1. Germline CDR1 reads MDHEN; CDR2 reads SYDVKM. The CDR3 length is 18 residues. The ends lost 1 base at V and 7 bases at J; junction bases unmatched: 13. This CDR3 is CASSLSPWNGQENSPLHF. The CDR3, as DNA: TGTGCCAGCAGTTTATCCCCCTGGAACGGACAGGAGAATTCACCCCTCCACTTT.

CDR3 bases: TGTGCCAGCAGCTTCTCAACTGGACAGCCCGACGAGCAGTACTTC. Its protein product is CASSFSTGQPDEQYF. V is TRBV7-9 and J is TRBJ2-7; tentative D call: TRBD1 (6 bases). Germline V gene data show CDR1 as SEHNR and CDR2 as FQNEAQ (reference sequence). The ends were cut back, 3 bases at V and 5 bases at J, with 17 bases in the middle. The CDR3 is 15 amino acids.

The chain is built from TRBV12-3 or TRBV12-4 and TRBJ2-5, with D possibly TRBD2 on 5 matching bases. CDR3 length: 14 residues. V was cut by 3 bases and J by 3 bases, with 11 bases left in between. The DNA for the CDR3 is TGTGCCAGCAGTTTTGGGGAGTGGAAAGAGACCCAGTACTTC. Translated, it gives CASSFGEWKETQYF.

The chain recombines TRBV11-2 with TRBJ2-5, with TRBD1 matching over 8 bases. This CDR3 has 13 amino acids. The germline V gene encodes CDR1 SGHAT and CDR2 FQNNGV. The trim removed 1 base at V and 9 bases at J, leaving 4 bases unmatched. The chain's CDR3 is CASSLGDRYPQYF. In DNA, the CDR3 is TGTGCCAGCAGCTTAGGGGACAGGTACCCCCAGTACTTC.

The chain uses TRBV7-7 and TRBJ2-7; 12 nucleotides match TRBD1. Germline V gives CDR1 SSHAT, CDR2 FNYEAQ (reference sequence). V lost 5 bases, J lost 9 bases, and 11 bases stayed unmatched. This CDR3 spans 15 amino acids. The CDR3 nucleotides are TGTGCCAGCAGCCCTTCGGGGACAGGGGGCTCGGTGCAGTACTTC. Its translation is CASSPSGTGGSVQYF.

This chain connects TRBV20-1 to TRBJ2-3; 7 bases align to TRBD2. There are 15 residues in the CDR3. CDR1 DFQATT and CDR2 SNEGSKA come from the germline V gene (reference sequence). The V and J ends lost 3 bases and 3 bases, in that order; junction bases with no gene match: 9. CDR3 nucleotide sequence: TGCAGTGCTAGCCGAGCGGGAACATCAACAGATACGCAGTATTTT. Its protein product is CSASRAGTSTDTQYF.

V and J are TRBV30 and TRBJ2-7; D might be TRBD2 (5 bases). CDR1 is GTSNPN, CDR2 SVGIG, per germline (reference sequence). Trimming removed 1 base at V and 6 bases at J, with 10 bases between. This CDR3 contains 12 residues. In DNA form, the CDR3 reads TGTGCCTGGAGTGCGAGGGCCTTCGAGCAGTACTTC. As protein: CAWSARAFEQYF.

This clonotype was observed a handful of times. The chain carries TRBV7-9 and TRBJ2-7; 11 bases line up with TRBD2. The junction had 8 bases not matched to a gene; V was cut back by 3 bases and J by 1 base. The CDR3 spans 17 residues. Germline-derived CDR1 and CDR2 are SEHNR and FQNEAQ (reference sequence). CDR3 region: CASSFSLAGGQSYEQYF. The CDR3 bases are TGTGCCAGCAGCTTTTCCTTAGCGGGAGGGCAGTCCTACGAGCAGTACTTC.

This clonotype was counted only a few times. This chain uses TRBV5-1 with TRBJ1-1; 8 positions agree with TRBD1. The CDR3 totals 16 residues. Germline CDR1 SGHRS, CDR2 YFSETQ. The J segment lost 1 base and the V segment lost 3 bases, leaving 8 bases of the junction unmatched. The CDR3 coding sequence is TGCGCCAGCAGCTCACACAGGGGGAACGGGAACACTGAAGCTTTCTTT. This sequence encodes CASSSHRGNGNTEAFF.

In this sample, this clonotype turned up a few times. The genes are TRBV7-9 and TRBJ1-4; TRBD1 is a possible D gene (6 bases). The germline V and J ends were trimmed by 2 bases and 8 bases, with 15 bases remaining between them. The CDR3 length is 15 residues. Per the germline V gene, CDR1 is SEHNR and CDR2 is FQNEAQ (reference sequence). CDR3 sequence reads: CASSLLGHGQEKLFF. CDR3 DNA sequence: TGTGCCAGCAGCTTATTGGGACACGGACAGGAAAAACTGTTTTTT.

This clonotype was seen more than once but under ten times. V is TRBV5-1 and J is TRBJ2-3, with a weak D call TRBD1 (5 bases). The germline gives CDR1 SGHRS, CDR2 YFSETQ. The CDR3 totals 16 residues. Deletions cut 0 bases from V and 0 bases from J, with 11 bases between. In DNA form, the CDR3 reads TGCGCCAGCAGCTTGGTGGTGACAGTTAGCACAGATACGCAGTATTTT. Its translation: CASSLVVTVSTDTQYF. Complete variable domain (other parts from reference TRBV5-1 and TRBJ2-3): KAGVTQTPRYLIKTRGQQVTLSCSPISGHRSVSWYQQTPGQGLQFLFEYFSETQRNKGNFPGRFSGRQFSNSRSEMNVSTLELGDSALYLCASSLVVTVSTDTQYFGPGTRLTVL.

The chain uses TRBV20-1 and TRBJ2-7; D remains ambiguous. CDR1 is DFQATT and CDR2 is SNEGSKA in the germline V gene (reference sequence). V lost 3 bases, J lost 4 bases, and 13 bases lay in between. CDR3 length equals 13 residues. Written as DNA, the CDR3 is TGCAGTGCTAGGAGAGCACTACTGTACGAGCAGTACTTC. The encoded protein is CSARRALLYEQYF.

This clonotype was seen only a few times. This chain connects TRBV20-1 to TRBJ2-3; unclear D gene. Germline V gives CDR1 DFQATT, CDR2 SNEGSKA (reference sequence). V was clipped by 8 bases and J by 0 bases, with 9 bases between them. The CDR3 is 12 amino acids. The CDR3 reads CSSGLSTDTQYF. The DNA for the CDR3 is TGCAGTTCCGGGCTTAGCACAGATACGCAGTATTTT.

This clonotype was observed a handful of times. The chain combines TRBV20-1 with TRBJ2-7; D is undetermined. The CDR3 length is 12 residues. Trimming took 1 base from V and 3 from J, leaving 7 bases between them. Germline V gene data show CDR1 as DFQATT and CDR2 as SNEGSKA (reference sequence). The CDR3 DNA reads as TGCAGTGCTAGAGCCGATGACTACGAGCAGTACTTC. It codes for CSARADDYEQYF.

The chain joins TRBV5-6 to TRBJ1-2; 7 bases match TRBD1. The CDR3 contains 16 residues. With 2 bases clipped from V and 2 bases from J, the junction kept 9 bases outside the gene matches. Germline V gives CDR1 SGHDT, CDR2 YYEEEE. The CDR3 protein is CASSFDSGTVNYGYTF. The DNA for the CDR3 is TGTGCCAGCAGCTTCGATAGCGGGACAGTGAACTATGGCTACACCTTC.

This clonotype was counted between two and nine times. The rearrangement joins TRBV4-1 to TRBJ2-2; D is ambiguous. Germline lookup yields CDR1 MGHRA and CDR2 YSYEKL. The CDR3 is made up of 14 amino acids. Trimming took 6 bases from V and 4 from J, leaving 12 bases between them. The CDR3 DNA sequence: TGCGCCAGCAGGATAGGGCGGAGCACCGGGGAGCTGTTTTTT. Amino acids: CASRIGRSTGELFF.

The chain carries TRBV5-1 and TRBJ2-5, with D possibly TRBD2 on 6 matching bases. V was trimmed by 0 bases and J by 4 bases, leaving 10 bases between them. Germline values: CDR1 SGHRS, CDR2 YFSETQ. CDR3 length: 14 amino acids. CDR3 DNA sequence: TGCGCCAGCAGCTTGGGCGGGGCCCGAGAGACCCAGTACTTC. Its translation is CASSLGGARETQYF.

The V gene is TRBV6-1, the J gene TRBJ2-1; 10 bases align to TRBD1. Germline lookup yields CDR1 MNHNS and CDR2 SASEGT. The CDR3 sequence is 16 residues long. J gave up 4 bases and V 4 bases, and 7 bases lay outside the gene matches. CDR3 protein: CASSAGTGDTYNEQFF. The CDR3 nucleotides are TGTGCCAGCAGTGCCGGGACAGGGGATACGTACAATGAGCAGTTCTTC.

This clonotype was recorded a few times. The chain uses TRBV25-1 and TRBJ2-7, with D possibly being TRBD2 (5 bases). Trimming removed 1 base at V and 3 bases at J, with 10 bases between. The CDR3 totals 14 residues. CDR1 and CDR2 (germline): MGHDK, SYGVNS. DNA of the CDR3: TGTGCCAGCAGTGAATCTAACGGGGTCTACGAGCAGTACTTC. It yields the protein CASSESNGVYEQYF.

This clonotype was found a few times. The CDR3 loop is CSARGLTRNEKLFF. DNA of the CDR3: TGCAGTGCTAGAGGCCTGACAAGAAATGAAAAACTGTTTTTT. J is TRBJ1-4 and V is TRBV20-1, with D uncertain. V was cut by 1 base and J by 5 bases, with 11 bases left in between. This CDR3 comprises 14 residues. Germline assignment: CDR1 DFQATT and CDR2 SNEGSKA (reference sequence).